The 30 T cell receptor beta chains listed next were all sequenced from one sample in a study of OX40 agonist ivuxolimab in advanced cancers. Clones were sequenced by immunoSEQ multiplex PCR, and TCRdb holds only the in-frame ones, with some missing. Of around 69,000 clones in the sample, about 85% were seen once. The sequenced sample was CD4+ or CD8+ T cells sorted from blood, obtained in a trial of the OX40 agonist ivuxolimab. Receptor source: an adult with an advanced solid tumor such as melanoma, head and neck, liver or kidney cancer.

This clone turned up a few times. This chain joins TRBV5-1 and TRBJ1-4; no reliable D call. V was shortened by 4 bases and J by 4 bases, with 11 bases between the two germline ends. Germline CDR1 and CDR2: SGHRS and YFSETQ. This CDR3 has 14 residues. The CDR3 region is CASSPLRGNEKLFF. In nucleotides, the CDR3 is TGCGCCAGCAGCCCTTTACGGGGTAATGAAAAACTGTTTTTT.

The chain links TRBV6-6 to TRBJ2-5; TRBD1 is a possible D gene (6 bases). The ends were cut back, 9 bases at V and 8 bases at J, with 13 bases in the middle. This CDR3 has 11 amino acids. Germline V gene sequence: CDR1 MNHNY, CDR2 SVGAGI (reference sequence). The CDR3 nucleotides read TGTGCCAGTACAGGGTTCGGTACCCAGTACTTC. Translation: CASTGFGTQYF.

As DNA, the CDR3 is TGTGCCAGCAGCCCCTATTCCGGGACAGAATATGGCTACACCTTC. Translating it yields CASSPYSGTEYGYTF. The rearrangement uses TRBV11-3 and TRBJ1-2; 7 positions match TRBD1. Trimming removed 5 bases from V and 5 bases from J; junction bases left unmatched: 11. CDR1 SGHNT and CDR2 YENEEA come from the germline V gene. This CDR3 comprises 15 residues.

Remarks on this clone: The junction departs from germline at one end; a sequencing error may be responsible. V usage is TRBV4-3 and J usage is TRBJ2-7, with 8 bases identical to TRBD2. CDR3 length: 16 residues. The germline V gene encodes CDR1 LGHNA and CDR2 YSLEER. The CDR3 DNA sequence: TGCGCCAGCAGCCAAGCGGAGGGACTAGGTGTATACGGGCAGTACTTC. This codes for CASSQAEGLGVYGQYF.

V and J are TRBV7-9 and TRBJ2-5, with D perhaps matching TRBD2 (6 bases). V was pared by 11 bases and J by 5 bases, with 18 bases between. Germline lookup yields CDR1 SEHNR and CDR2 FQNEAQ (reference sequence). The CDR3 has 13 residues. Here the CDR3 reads CACRRGGGETQYF. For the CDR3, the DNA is TGTGCCTGCCGCCGTGGGGGAGGCGAGACCCAGTACTTC.

Here the CDR3 reads CASSYTGMNTEAFF. CDR3 coding DNA: TGTGCCAGCAGTTATACAGGGATGAACACTGAAGCTTTCTTT. V gene TRBV6-6 combines with J gene TRBJ1-1, with D maybe TRBD1 (6 bases). CDR3 size: 14 residues. Per germline, CDR1 MNHNY and CDR2 SVGAGI (reference sequence). The V end lost 3 bases, the J end lost 0 bases, and 8 bases lay between the germline ends.

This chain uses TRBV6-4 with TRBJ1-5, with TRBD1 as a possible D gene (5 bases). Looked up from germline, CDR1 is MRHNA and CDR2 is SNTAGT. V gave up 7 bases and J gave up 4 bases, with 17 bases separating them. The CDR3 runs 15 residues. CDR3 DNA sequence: TGTGCCAGCACTTCATGGGGGGGGTTTAATCAGCCCCAGCATTTT. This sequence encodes CASTSWGGFNQPQHF.

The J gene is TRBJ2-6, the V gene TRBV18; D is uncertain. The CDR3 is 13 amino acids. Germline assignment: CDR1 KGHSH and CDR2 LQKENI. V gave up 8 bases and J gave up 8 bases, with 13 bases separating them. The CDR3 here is CASATDTSNVLTF. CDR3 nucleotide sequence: TGTGCCAGCGCGACCGACACTTCCAACGTCCTGACTTTC.

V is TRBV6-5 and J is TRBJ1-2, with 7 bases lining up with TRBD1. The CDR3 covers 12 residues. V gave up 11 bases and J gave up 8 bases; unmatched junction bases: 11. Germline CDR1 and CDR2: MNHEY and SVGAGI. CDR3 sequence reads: CAVGRGAEGYTF. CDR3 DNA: TGTGCCGTCGGCAGGGGGGCTGAGGGCTACACCTTC.

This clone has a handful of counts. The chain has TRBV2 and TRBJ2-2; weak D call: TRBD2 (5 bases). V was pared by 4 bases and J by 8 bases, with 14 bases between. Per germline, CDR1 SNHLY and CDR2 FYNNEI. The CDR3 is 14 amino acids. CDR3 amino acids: CASSGTASTGELFF. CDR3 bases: TGTGCCAGCAGTGGGACTGCCTCTACTGGGGAGCTGTTTTTT.

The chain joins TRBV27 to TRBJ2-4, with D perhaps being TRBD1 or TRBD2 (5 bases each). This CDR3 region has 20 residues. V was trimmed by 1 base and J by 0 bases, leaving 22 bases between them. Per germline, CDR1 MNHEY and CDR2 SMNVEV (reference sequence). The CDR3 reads CASSLFGTSRSPIAKNIQYF. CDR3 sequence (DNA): TGTGCCAGCAGTTTATTCGGGACCTCCCGGTCCCCGATAGCCAAAAACATTCAGTACTTC.

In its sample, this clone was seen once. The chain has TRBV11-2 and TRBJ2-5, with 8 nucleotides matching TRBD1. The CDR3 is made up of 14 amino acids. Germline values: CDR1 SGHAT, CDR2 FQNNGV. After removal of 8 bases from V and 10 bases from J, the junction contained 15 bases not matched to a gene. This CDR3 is CASSPDRALGGQYF. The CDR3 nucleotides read TGTGCCAGCTCACCGGACAGGGCCCTCGGTGGCCAGTACTTC.

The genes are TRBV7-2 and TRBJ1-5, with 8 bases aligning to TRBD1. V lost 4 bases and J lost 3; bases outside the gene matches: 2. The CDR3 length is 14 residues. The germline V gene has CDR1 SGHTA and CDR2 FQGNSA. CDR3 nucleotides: TGTGCCAGCAGCTCGGGACAGGTCAATCAGCCCCAGCATTTT. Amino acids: CASSSGQVNQPQHF.

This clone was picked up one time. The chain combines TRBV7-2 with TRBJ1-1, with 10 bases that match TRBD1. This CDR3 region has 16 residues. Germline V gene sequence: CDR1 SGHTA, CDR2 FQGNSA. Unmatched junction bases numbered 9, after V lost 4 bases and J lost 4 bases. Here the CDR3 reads CASSSTGTGVGTEAFF. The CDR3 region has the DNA TGTGCCAGCAGCTCCACCGGGACAGGGGTGGGCACTGAAGCTTTCTTT. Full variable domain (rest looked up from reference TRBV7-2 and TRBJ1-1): GAGVSQSPSNKVTEKGKDVELRCDPISGHTALYWYRQSLGQGLEFLIYFQGNSAPDKSGLPSDRFSAERTGGSVSTLTIQRTQQEDSAVYLCASSSTGTGVGTEAFFGQGTRLTVV.

As DNA, the CDR3 is TGTGCCAGCAGCTTGTCGTGGGTGCGGGCGGCGCTTACTAGCACAGATACGCAGTATTTT. It specifies CASSLSWVRAALTSTDTQYF. The V call is TRBV5-4, the J call TRBJ2-3; D possibly corresponds to TRBD2 (5 bases). The CDR3 extends over 20 amino acids. CDR1 is SGHNT and CDR2 is YYREEE in the germline V gene (reference sequence). Trimming stripped 1 base from V and 0 bases from J, with 24 bases between. Full variable domain (missing parts from reference TRBV5-4 and TRBJ2-3): ETGVTQSPTHLIKTRGQQVTLRCSSQSGHNTVSWYQQALGQGPQFIFQYYREEENGRGNFPPRFSGLQFPNYSSELNVNALELDDSALYLCASSLSWVRAALTSTDTQYFGPGTRLTVL.

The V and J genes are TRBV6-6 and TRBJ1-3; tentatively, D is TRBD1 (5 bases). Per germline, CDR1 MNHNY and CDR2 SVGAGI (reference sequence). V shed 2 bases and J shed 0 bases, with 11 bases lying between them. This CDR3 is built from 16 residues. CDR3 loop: CASSYPTASSGNTIYF. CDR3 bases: TGTGCCAGCAGTTACCCGACAGCAAGCTCTGGAAACACCATATATTTT.

As DNA, the CDR3 is TGTGCCAGTAGGCCGGACAGGGGCACCGGGGAGCTGTTTTTT. Amino acid sequence: CASRPDRGTGELFF. The chain has TRBV19 and TRBJ2-2; the match to TRBD1 covers 9 bases. The CDR3 extends over 14 amino acids. Germline CDR1 reads LNHDA; CDR2 reads SQIVND (reference sequence). After removal of 6 bases from V and 4 bases from J, the junction contained 3 bases not matched to a gene.

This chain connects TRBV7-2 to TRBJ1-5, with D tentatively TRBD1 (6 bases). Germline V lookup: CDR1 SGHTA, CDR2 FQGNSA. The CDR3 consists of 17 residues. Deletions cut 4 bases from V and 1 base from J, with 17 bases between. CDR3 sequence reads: CASSSPGGRKSNQPQHF. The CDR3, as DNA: TGTGCCAGCAGCTCCCCCGGGGGCCGCAAAAGCAATCAGCCCCAGCATTTT.

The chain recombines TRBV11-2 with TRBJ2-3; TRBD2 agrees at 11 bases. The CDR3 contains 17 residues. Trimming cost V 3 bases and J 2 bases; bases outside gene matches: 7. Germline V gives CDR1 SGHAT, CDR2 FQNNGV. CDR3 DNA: TGTGCCAGCAGCTTGGGGACTAGCGGAGGATTCACAGATACGCAGTATTTT. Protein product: CASSLGTSGGFTDTQYF.

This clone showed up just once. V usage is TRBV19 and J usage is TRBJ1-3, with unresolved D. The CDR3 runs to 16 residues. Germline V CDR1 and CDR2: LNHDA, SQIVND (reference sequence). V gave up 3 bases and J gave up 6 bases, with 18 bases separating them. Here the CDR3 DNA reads TGTGCCAGTAGTATGGTCGGAGGGCTTGGGGAAAACACCATATATTTT. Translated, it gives CASSMVGGLGENTIYF.

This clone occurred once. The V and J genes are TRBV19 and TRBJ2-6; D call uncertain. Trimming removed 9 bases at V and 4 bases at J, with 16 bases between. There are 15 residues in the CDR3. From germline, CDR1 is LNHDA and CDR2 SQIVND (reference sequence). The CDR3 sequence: CASGKGLIGANVLTF. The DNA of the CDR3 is TGTGCCAGCGGAAAAGGTCTGATCGGGGCCAACGTCCTGACTTTC.

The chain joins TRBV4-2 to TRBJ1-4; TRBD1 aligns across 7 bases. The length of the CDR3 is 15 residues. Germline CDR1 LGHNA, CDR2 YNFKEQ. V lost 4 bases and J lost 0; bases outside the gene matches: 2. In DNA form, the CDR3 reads TGTGCCAGCAGCCCAGGGGGATCAACTAATGAAAAACTGTTTTTT. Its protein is CASSPGGSTNEKLFF.

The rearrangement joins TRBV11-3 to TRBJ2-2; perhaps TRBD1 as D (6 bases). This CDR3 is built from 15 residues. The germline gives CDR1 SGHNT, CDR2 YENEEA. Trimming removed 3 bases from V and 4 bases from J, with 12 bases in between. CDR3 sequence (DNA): TGTGCCAGCAGCTTTAGAGTAGGGGGCACCGGGGAGCTGTTTTTT. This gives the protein CASSFRVGGTGELFF.

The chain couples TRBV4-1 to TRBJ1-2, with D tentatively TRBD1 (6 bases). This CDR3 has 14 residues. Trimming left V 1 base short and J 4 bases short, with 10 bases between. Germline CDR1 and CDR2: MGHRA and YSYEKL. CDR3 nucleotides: TGCGCCAGCAGCCAAGGAAACAGGGTCTATGGCTACACCTTC. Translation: CASSQGNRVYGYTF.

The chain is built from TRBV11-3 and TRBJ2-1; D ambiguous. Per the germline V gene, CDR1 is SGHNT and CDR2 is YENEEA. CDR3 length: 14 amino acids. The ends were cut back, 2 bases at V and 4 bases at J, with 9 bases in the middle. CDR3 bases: TGTGCCAGCAGCTTAAGGGCCAAGTACAATGAGCAGTTCTTC. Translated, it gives CASSLRAKYNEQFF.

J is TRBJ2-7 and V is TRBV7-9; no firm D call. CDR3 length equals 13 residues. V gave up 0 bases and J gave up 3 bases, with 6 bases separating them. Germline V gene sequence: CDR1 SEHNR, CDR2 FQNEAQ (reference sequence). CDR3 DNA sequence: TGTGCCAGCAGCTTAGCGCGATTCTACGAGCAGTACTTC. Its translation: CASSLARFYEQYF.

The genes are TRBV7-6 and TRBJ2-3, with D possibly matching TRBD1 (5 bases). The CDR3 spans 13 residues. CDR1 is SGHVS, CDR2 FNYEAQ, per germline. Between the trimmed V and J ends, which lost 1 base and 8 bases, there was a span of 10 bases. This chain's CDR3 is CASSLDGRGTQYF. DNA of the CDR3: TGTGCCAGCAGCTTAGATGGTAGGGGTACGCAGTATTTT. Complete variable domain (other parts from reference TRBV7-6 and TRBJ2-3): GAGVSQSPRYKVTKRGQDVALRCDPISGHVSLYWYRQALGQGPEFLTYFNYEAQQDKSGLPNDRFSAERPEGSISTLTIQRTEQRDSAMYRCASSLDGRGTQYFGPGTRLTVL.

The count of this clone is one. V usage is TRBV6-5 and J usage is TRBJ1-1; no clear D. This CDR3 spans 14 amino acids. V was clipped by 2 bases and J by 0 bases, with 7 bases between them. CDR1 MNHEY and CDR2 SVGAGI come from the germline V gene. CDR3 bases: TGTGCCAGCAGTTACAGAGAATTGAACACTGAAGCTTTCTTT. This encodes CASSYRELNTEAFF.

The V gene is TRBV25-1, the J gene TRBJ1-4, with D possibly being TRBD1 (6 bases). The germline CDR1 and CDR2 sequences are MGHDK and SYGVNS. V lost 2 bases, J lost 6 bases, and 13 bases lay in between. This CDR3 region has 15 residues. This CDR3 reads CASSERGGFDEKLFF. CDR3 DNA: TGTGCCAGCAGTGAACGTGGGGGCTTCGATGAAAAACTGTTTTTT. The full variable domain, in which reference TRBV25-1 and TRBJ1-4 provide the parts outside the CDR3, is EADIYQTPRYLVIGTGKKITLECSQTMGHDKMYWYQQDPGMELHLIHYSYGVNSTEKGDLSSESTVSRIRTEHFPLTLESARPSHTSQYLCASSERGGFDEKLFFGSGTQLSVL.

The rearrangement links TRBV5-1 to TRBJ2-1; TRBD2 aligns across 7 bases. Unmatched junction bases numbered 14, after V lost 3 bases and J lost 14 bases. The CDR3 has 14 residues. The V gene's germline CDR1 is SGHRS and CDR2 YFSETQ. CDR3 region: CASSWGGERPSEFF. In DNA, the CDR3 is TGCGCCAGCAGCTGGGGAGGGGAGCGTCCCTCGGAGTTCTTC. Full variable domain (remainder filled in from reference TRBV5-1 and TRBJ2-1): KAGVTQTPRYLIKTRGQQVTLSCSPISGHRSVSWYQQTPGQGLQFLFEYFSETQRNKGNFPGRFSGRQFSNSRSEMNVSTLELGDSALYLCASSWGGERPSEFFGPGTRLTVL.